The 19 T cell receptor beta chains given below trace back to one sample, sequenced in a study of T cell changes during pregnancy in multiple sclerosis. Sequenced by immunoSEQ multiplex PCR; TCRdb stores in-frame clones only, minus some. The table records some 60,000 clones, around 90% of them present only once. The sample here was peripheral blood, taken in the third trimester of pregnancy. The receptors derive from a female donor in good health, enrolled as a control in a pregnancy study.

The gene calls are TRBV4-1 and TRBJ1-2; weak D call: TRBD1 (5 bases). Trimming removed 3 bases at V and 4 bases at J, with 9 bases between. The length of the CDR3 is 13 residues. Germline V CDR1 and CDR2: MGHRA, YSYEKL. The CDR3: CASSHGTTYGYTF. The DNA for the CDR3 is TGCGCCAGCAGCCACGGGACTACCTATGGCTACACCTTC.

The chain employs TRBV7-2 and TRBJ2-2; 8 bases are shared with TRBD1. Germline CDR1 and CDR2: SGHTA and FQGNSA. CDR3 length: 16 amino acids. V dropped 2 bases and J dropped 4; count of bases not matched to a gene: 6. CDR3 residues: CASSLRRTGRTGELFF. The CDR3 bases are TGTGCCAGCAGCTTAAGGAGGACAGGGCGCACCGGGGAGCTGTTTTTT.

The V and J genes are TRBV18 and TRBJ1-1; no firm D call. CDR1 is KGHSH and CDR2 is LQKENI in the germline V gene. The germline V and J ends were trimmed by 2 bases and 4 bases, with 5 bases remaining between them. This CDR3 has 12 residues. DNA of the CDR3: TGTGCCAGCTCACCAGCAGGCACTGAAGCTTTCTTT. As protein: CASSPAGTEAFF.

V gene TRBV30 combines with J gene TRBJ1-1; D not certain. CDR1 and CDR2 from the germline V gene are GTSNPN and SVGIG (reference sequence). The CDR3 extends over 15 amino acids. Deletions cut 3 bases from V and 0 bases from J, with 14 bases between. DNA for the CDR3: TGTGCCTGGAGGAAGGCGTCCGGGATGAACACTGAAGCTTTCTTT. This gives the protein CAWRKASGMNTEAFF. Full variable domain (remainder filled in from reference TRBV30 and TRBJ1-1): SQTIHQWPATLVQPVGSPLSLECTVEGTSNPNLYWYRQAAGRGLQLLFYSVGIGQISSEVPQNLSASRPQDRQFILSSKKLLLSDSGFYLCAWRKASGMNTEAFFGQGTRLTVV.

J is TRBJ1-1 and V is TRBV2, with TRBD1 as a possible D gene (5 bases). V was pared by 0 bases and J by 6 bases, with 14 bases between. The length of the CDR3 is 15 residues. Germline-derived CDR1 and CDR2 are SNHLY and FYNNEI. Written as DNA, the CDR3 is TGTGCCAGCAGTGAAGCGCGCCCGGGGGTTGCTGAAGCTTTCTTT. This gives the protein CASSEARPGVAEAFF.

This clone was counted between two and nine times. In DNA, the CDR3 is TGTGCCAGCAGCTTCCGGACAAGCTCCTACGAGCAGTACTTC. Translation gives CASSFRTSSYEQYF. The V call is TRBV7-2, the J call TRBJ2-7, with a tentative D call TRBD1 (5 bases). Germline CDR1 and CDR2: SGHTA and FQGNSA. Deletions cut 3 bases from V and 0 bases from J, with 9 bases between. The CDR3 runs 14 residues. Drawing the rest from reference TRBV7-2 and TRBJ2-7, the complete variable domain is GAGVSQSPSNKVTEKGKDVELRCDPISGHTALYWYRQSLGQGLEFLIYFQGNSAPDKSGLPSDRFSAERTGGSVSTLTIQRTQQEDSAVYLCASSFRTSSYEQYFGPGTRLTVT.

The chain carries TRBV7-2 and TRBJ1-1; no definite D call. From germline, CDR1 is SGHTA and CDR2 FQGNSA. Trimming pared 4 bases from V and 4 bases from J, leaving 13 bases between. The length of the CDR3 is 14 residues. CDR3 amino acids: CASSYPTFGTEAFF. CDR3 in DNA: TGTGCCAGCAGCTACCCAACTTTTGGCACTGAAGCTTTCTTT.

The V gene is TRBV6-5, the J gene TRBJ1-3; D not certain. Per the germline V gene, CDR1 is MNHEY and CDR2 is SVGAGI. The CDR3 spans 15 residues. V gave up 1 base and J gave up 4 bases, with 11 bases separating them. CDR3 nucleotide sequence: TGTGCCAGCAGTTACTACCCCCCGGAGGGAAACACCATATATTTT. Translating gives CASSYYPPEGNTIYF.

This clone was picked up one time. The chain links TRBV5-4 to TRBJ2-1; 7 bases match TRBD2. The CDR3 runs to 13 residues. V was clipped by 3 bases and J by 7 bases; unmatched bases: 4. CDR1 is SGHNT, CDR2 YYREEE, per germline (reference sequence). Here the CDR3 DNA reads TGTGCCAGCAGCTCACTTAGCGGGAATGAGCAGTTCTTC. This sequence encodes CASSSLSGNEQFF.

The CDR3 reads CASSEGPYEQYF. CDR3 sequence (DNA): TGTGCCAGCAGTGAGGGCCCCTACGAGCAGTACTTC. This chain links TRBV2 with TRBJ2-7; D remains unclear. This CDR3 spans 12 amino acids. Germline values: CDR1 SNHLY, CDR2 FYNNEI. Trimming cost V 3 bases and J 2 bases, with 5 bases left between them.

The chain couples TRBV15 to TRBJ2-3, with 13 bases matching TRBD2. CDR3 length: 16 amino acids. V lost 4 bases to trimming and J lost 4 bases; unmatched junction nucleotides: 5. From germline, CDR1 is LNHNV and CDR2 YYDKDF (reference sequence). The chain's CDR3 is CATSIGTSGEADTQYF. The DNA for the CDR3 is TGTGCCACCAGCATAGGGACTAGCGGGGAGGCAGATACGCAGTATTTT.

The J gene is TRBJ2-7, the V gene TRBV4-2; the match to TRBD2 covers 10 bases. V was pared by 4 bases and J by 6 bases, with 12 bases of the junction left unmatched. Germline CDR1 reads LGHNA; CDR2 reads YNFKEQ. This CDR3 is built from 16 residues. The CDR3 reads CASSRDSSGSRFEQYF. In nucleotides, the CDR3 is TGTGCCAGCAGCCGGGATTCTAGCGGGAGTCGATTCGAGCAGTACTTC.

This chain links TRBV5-1 with TRBJ2-1; TRBD2 might be the D (6 bases). CDR1 and CDR2 (germline): SGHRS, YFSETQ. The CDR3 contains 16 residues. Trimming removed 0 bases from V and 8 bases from J, with 18 bases in between. CDR3 protein: CASSLGDGRGKDEQFF. The CDR3 region has the DNA TGCGCCAGCAGCTTGGGTGACGGGAGAGGGAAGGATGAGCAGTTCTTC. Using reference TRBV5-1 and TRBJ2-1 for the parts outside the CDR3, the full variable domain is KAGVTQTPRYLIKTRGQQVTLSCSPISGHRSVSWYQQTPGQGLQFLFEYFSETQRNKGNFPGRFSGRQFSNSRSEMNVSTLELGDSALYLCASSLGDGRGKDEQFFGPGTRLTVL.

The rearrangement links TRBV19 to TRBJ1-2; D remains unclear. CDR1 is LNHDA, CDR2 SQIVND, per germline (reference sequence). V lost 2 bases, J lost 4 bases, and 8 bases lay in between. This CDR3 region has 13 residues. CDR3 loop: CASSITLVYGYTF. Written as DNA, the CDR3 is TGTGCCAGTAGTATAACGCTAGTCTATGGCTACACCTTC.

V and J are TRBV2 and TRBJ2-5; the D gene is possibly TRBD2 (6 bases). The CDR3 sequence is 15 residues long. In germline, CDR1 is SNHLY, CDR2 FYNNEI. Trimming took 2 bases from V and 5 from J, leaving 15 bases between them. Here the CDR3 reads CASSERGARGETQYF. Written as DNA, the CDR3 is TGTGCCAGCAGTGAACGCGGGGCCCGGGGGGAGACCCAGTACTTC.

The chain carries TRBV11-2 and TRBJ1-1; D possibly corresponds to TRBD1 (5 bases). V shed 2 bases and J shed 9 bases, with 19 bases lying between them. CDR1 SGHAT and CDR2 FQNNGV come from the germline V gene. This CDR3 has 15 amino acids. This chain's CDR3 is CASSLSGEGGVKAFF. CDR3 nucleotide sequence: TGTGCCAGCAGCTTATCGGGGGAAGGCGGGGTCAAAGCTTTCTTT.

This chain uses TRBV28 with TRBJ1-2, with TRBD1 identical over 12 bases. Germline V lookup: CDR1 MDHEN, CDR2 SYDVKM. With 6 bases clipped from V and 8 bases from J, the junction kept 10 bases outside the gene matches. The CDR3 sequence is 15 residues long. As DNA, the CDR3 is TGTGCCAGCAGGTCCTCCGGGACAGGGGGCGGGGGCTACACCTTC. Its protein product is CASRSSGTGGGGYTF.

This clone was observed once. The chain employs TRBV19 and TRBJ1-5; D remains unclear. Germline V CDR1 and CDR2: LNHDA, SQIVND (reference sequence). This CDR3 region has 13 residues. The germline V and J ends were trimmed by 6 bases and 0 bases, with 6 bases remaining between them. CDR3 nucleotide sequence: TGTGCCAGTAGCCAGTCTAGCAATCAGCCCCAGCATTTT. Protein: CASSQSSNQPQHF.

The CDR3 sequence is CASSVEGAGEQFF. The CDR3 nucleotides read TGTGCCAGCAGCGTAGAAGGGGCAGGAGAGCAGTTCTTC. The gene calls are TRBV9 and TRBJ2-1; maybe TRBD1 (5 bases). There are 13 residues in the CDR3. CDR1 SGDLS and CDR2 YYNGEE come from the germline V gene. Trimming cost V 0 bases and J 10 bases, with 11 bases left between them.